These T cell receptor beta chains were read from a single sample in a study of T cells in Graves' hyperthyroidism and ophthalmopathy. TCRdb itself ran the multiplex PCR reads through MiXCR, one entry per CDR3 protein. The table has 450,000 to 600,000 distinct CDR3 sequences, about 20% seen once. Sequenced sample: blood. These receptors were taken from a man between 40 and 49 years old with Graves' ophthalmopathy. CDR3s leave out the opening cysteine and the closing phenylalanine or tryptophan.

CDR3,V
ASSSDNSPLH,TRBV13
ASSVTSGGNTGELF,TRBV9
ASSSDRTTRETQY,TRBV6-5
ASSLGAGGKHTGELF,TRBV7-3
ASSPSRGEGFYEQY,TRBV27
ASHLPGQQETQY,TRBV30
SVGWGSQETQY,TRBV29-1
ASSSHGGGSNQPQH,TRBV5-6
ASSSRGGNEQY,TRBV7-3
ASSQNRVTNQPQH,TRBV3-1
ASKVENTEAF,TRBV7-9
ASSPRNDNEQF,TRBV7-2
ASTFSANSPLH,TRBV5-1
ASTLSGRLGTDTQY,TRBV7-8
ASIPTSGANVLT,TRBV7-2
ASTTLGGGQPQH,TRBV6-1
ASSPPARETQY,TRBV18
ASGSPPGAGGKGYT,TRBV28
ASSLGTSQNTGELF,TRBV7-3
ASSLMVTAGTVHGYT,TRBV27
ASSQVGGRVGNQPQH,TRBV4-3
AYPGPPGTEQF,TRBV9
ASSLDRGGSYEQY,TRBV11-2
ASSGTSGRKVPYEQY,TRBV2
ASRGRGQGTYNEQF,TRBV2
SARMGDTQY,TRBV20-1
AWRRQGATGELF,TRBV30
ASSRPGQTGELF,TRBV27
ASSQDVVAGAYEQY,TRBV4-1
AWSALAGPRGTQY,TRBV30
ASRPRTGGLSTEAF,TRBV19
ASSAPAYEQY,TRBV2
SALTGDYDYT,TRBV29-1
ASTDTGSVSPLH,TRBV28
ASSQVRLAGGSEQY,TRBV14
TVRQGETQY,TRBV29-1
ASSLRPGFGTDTQY,TRBV5-1
ATSGGLAGVVDTQY,TRBV15
ASRPEGLAGEELF,TRBV28
ASSKRDKVTPNEKLF,TRBV6-2/TRBV6-3
ASSLGGTNYGYT,TRBV5-1
ASRDVTWNQPQH,TRBV6-2/TRBV6-3
ASSLKGLVYNERF,TRBV12-3/TRBV12-4
ASSFRAGLQETQY,TRBV11-2
ATSRAAGETDTQY,TRBV15
ASSLQTGSNQPQH,TRBV7-2
ASKRRTDSNQPQH,TRBV19
ASSKNRGSNQPQH,TRBV11-2
ASSFRSAGNGYT,TRBV7-9
ASGYPPTGTRGPNNEQF,TRBV11-2
ASSARVGRQETQY,TRBV7-8